A selection of T cell receptor beta chains follows, all from one sample in a study of T-cell reconstitution after alpha-beta-depleted transplantation in children. One entry per CDR3 protein, called by TCRdb with MiXCR from the PCR reads. The sample includes 700,000 to 950,000 distinct CDR3 sequences, roughly 15% of them seen just once. The source was PBMCs, mostly from graft donor cells, collected 360 days after TCRalphabeta/CD19-depleted stem cell transplant. The origin of the receptors is a male patient between 10 and 17 years old who had a stem cell transplant for acute lymphoblastic leukemia, so the T cells may come from the graft donor. The CDR3 runs from the conserved cysteine through the conserved F or W. D genes are given only for firm matches. Some rows have no size entry. The others give once, few or many, or a class for an expanded clone.

few	TRBV5-1	TRBJ1-1	NA	CASSSGGRDTEAFF	TGCGCCAGCAGCTCTGGTGGCAGGGACACTGAAGCTTTCTTT
few	TRBV9	TRBJ2-5	TRBD1	CASSVGLRDRLETQYF	TGTGCCAGCAGCGTAGGACTCCGGGACAGGTTAGAGACCCAGTACTTC
NA	TRBV27	TRBJ2-1	TRBD2	CASSLYWSGRARDEQFF	TGTGCCAGCAGTTTATATTGGAGCGGGAGGGCCCGGGATGAGCAGTTCTTC
many	TRBV2	TRBJ2-2	NA	CASSPAGTTGELFF	TGTGCCAGCAGTCCCGCCGGGACTACCGGGGAGCTGTTTTTT
few	TRBV29-1	TRBJ2-5	TRBD2	CSVELPGLAEETQYF	TGCAGCGTTGAACTCCCGGGACTAGCGGAAGAGACCCAGTACTTC
few	TRBV6-5	TRBJ2-7	NA	CASSYTVTVEGVTVLF	TGTGCCAGCAGTTACACGGTGACGGTGGAGGGAGTTACCGTGCTCTTC
NA	TRBV12-3/TRBV12-4	TRBJ1-5	TRBD1	CASSHGQGARQPQHF	TGTGCCAGCAGCCACGGACAGGGGGCGAGGCAGCCCCAGCATTTT
NA	TRBV5-1	TRBJ2-7	TRBD2	CASSPDPASGRGEQYF	TGCGCCAGCAGCCCGGACCCGGCTAGCGGGAGGGGCGAGCAGTACTTC
NA	TRBV27	TRBJ2-1	NA	CASSHRELSGGLSYNEQFF	TGTGCCAGCAGTCATAGGGAACTTAGCGGCGGTCTCTCCTACAATGAGCAGTTCTTC
NA	TRBV4-1	TRBJ2-7	TRBD2	CASSYQLAGGYEQYF	TGCGCCAGCAGCTATCAACTAGCGGGAGGCTACGAGCAGTACTTC
NA	TRBV6-5	TRBJ2-5	NA	CASSYYGLQETQYF	TGTGCCAGCAGTTACTACGGGTTGCAAGAGACCCAGTACTTC
NA	TRBV18	TRBJ2-5	NA	CASSSSVGTIQETQYF	TGTGCCAGCTCGTCATCCGTGGGAACCATCCAAGAGACCCAGTACTTC
NA	TRBV4-1	TRBJ2-7	TRBD2	CASSQEGTSGSLFEQYF	TGCGCCAGCAGCCAAGAGGGGACTAGCGGGAGTTTATTCGAGCAGTACTTC
few	TRBV29-1	TRBJ1-2	NA	CSVVLRDYGYTF	TGCAGCGTTGTCCTCCGGGACTATGGCTACACCTTC
NA	TRBV20-1	TRBJ1-4	NA	CSAPPLGIFNEKLFF	TGCAGTGCTCCCCCGCTTGGGATTTTCAATGAAAAACTGTTTTTT
NA	TRBV5-1	TRBJ2-1	NA	CASTSEEGSYNEQFF	TGCGCCAGCACTAGCGAGGAAGGCTCCTACAATGAGCAGTTCTTC
many	TRBV12-3/TRBV12-4	TRBJ1-3	NA	CASSLQGPGNTIYF	TGTGCCAGCAGTTTACAGGGGCCGGGAAACACCATATATTTT
many	TRBV5-1	TRBJ2-3	NA	CASSLEGYTDTQYF	TGTGCCAGCAGCTTAGAGGGCTACACAGATACGCAGTATTTT